A single sample gave rise to the 23 T cell receptor beta chains below, sequenced in a study of blood T cell repertoires in COVID-19. Some clones are missing from TCRdb's copy, which holds only in-frame ones; the method was immunoSEQ multiplex PCR. This sample has 200,000 to 300,000 clones; roughly nine tenths occur once, and the top ten carry over 4%. What was sequenced was peripheral blood. The receptor source for this set is a man aged 60-69 years who had recovered from COVID-19.

The V and J genes are TRBV6-2 or TRBV6-3 and TRBJ1-2, with D possibly being TRBD1 (6 bases). V lost 4 bases and J 0 bases, leaving 15 bases between the germline ends. The CDR3 totals 16 residues. Germline CDR1 MNHEY, CDR2 SVGEGT. CDR3 region: CASSSQRTDSNYGYTF. The CDR3 bases are TGTGCCAGCAGTTCGCAAAGGACAGACTCTAACTATGGCTACACCTTC.

The V gene is TRBV7-9, the J gene TRBJ1-6, with 10 bases fitting TRBD1. Trimming removed 1 base from V and 7 bases from J; junction bases left unmatched: 4. The germline V gene has CDR1 SEHNR and CDR2 FQNEAQ (reference sequence). The CDR3 extends over 16 amino acids. The CDR3 DNA is TGTGCCAGCAGCTTAGGGGGACAGGGGCCAAATTCACCCCTCCACTTT. It codes for CASSLGGQGPNSPLHF.

The chain recombines TRBV28 with TRBJ2-7; tentative D call: TRBD1 (6 bases). The V and J ends lost 7 bases and 4 bases respectively, with 17 bases between them. Germline V gives CDR1 MDHEN, CDR2 SYDVKM. The CDR3 is 14 amino acids. DNA of the CDR3: TGTGCCAGCATAGGGGAAGGCAGGGGTTACGAGCAGTACTTC. Amino acids: CASIGEGRGYEQYF.

J is TRBJ1-4 and V is TRBV5-1; TRBD1 agrees at 7 bases. Germline assignment: CDR1 SGHRS and CDR2 YFSETQ. V lost 3 bases, J lost 7 bases, and 9 bases stayed unmatched. This CDR3 comprises 15 residues. CDR3 protein: CASSYQQGSGEKLFF. The CDR3 DNA is TGCGCCAGCAGCTATCAACAGGGGTCTGGTGAAAAACTGTTTTTT.

V gene TRBV19 combines with J gene TRBJ2-2; 10 bases agree with TRBD1. CDR1 LNHDA and CDR2 SQIVND come from the germline V gene (reference sequence). CDR3 length: 15 residues. V lost 7 bases and J lost 4; bases outside the gene matches: 6. DNA of the CDR3: TGTGCCAGTACCTCTGGGGACAGGGGCACCGGGGAGCTGTTTTTT. This codes for CASTSGDRGTGELFF.

The chain links TRBV5-1 to TRBJ1-2; TRBD1 agrees at 8 bases. Germline-derived CDR1 and CDR2 are SGHRS and YFSETQ. This CDR3 region has 14 residues. After removal of 3 bases from V and 6 bases from J, the junction contained 7 bases not matched to a gene. The CDR3 DNA reads TGCGCCAGCAGCTCGACAACAGGGGGGGATGGCTACACCTTC. Translation: CASSSTTGGDGYTF.

V gene TRBV5-6 combines with J gene TRBJ2-1, with 8 bases lining up with TRBD2. This CDR3 region has 17 residues. Per germline, CDR1 SGHDT and CDR2 YYEEEE. J lost 7 bases, V lost 4 bases, and 16 bases had no gene match. The chain's CDR3 is CASSNWGTSPPKNEQFF. Here the CDR3 DNA reads TGTGCCAGCAGCAACTGGGGGACTAGTCCCCCAAAAAATGAGCAGTTCTTC.

V is TRBV6-5 and J is TRBJ1-1, with a weak D call TRBD1 (5 bases). Germline V gives CDR1 MNHEY, CDR2 SVGAGI. The CDR3 length is 14 residues. V was shortened by 8 bases and J by 4 bases, with 17 bases between the two germline ends. In DNA form, the CDR3 reads TGTGCCAGCCGATTCGGGGGTGGGGGCACTGAAGCTTTCTTT. The encoded protein is CASRFGGGGTEAFF.

In DNA form, the CDR3 reads TGTGCCAGCAGCACACTAGCGGGGGTTCCCAGGGAGCAGTTCTTC. It specifies CASSTLAGVPREQFF. This rearrangement joins TRBV21-1 to TRBJ2-1; the D call of TRBD2 is as the table states it, not checked on the DNA. TRBV21-1 is designated a pseudogene. The CDR3 extends over 15 amino acids.

V gene TRBV5-1 combines with J gene TRBJ2-1; 9 nucleotides align to TRBD1. Germline CDR1 is SGHRS and CDR2 is YFSETQ. The CDR3 spans 17 residues. J gave up 0 bases and V 4 bases, and 8 bases lay outside the gene matches. The CDR3 protein is CASSPGQGRSSYNEQFF. In DNA, the CDR3 is TGCGCCAGCAGCCCGGGACAGGGACGTAGCTCCTACAATGAGCAGTTCTTC. Based on the CDR3 plus reference TRBV5-1 and TRBJ2-1, the full variable domain is KAGVTQTPRYLIKTRGQQVTLSCSPISGHRSVSWYQQTPGQGLQFLFEYFSETQRNKGNFPGRFSGRQFSNSRSEMNVSTLELGDSALYLCASSPGQGRSSYNEQFFGPGTRLTVL.

CDR3 sequence reads: CASGGGRATNEKLFF. As DNA, the CDR3 is TGTGCCAGCGGGGGGGGTCGGGCAACTAATGAAAAACTGTTTTTT. The chain has TRBV11-2 and TRBJ1-4, with D possibly matching TRBD1 (5 bases). There are 15 residues in the CDR3. Germline assignment: CDR1 SGHAT and CDR2 FQNNGV. The germline V and J ends were trimmed by 8 bases and 0 bases, with 13 bases remaining between them.

The chain joins TRBV19 to TRBJ2-4, with D perhaps TRBD2 (5 bases). The germline V and J ends were trimmed by 5 bases and 3 bases, with 8 bases remaining between them. CDR1 and CDR2 from the germline V gene are LNHDA and SQIVND (reference sequence). The CDR3 consists of 13 residues. The CDR3 here is CASSFRDKNIQYF. DNA for the CDR3: TGTGCCAGTAGTTTCCGGGACAAAAACATTCAGTACTTC.

J is TRBJ2-3 and V is TRBV7-8; 14 positions agree with TRBD2. CDR3 length equals 17 residues. Germline V lookup: CDR1 SGHVS, CDR2 FQNEAQ. With V trimmed by 1 base and J by 4 bases, 4 bases remained unmatched. The CDR3: CASSLGPGLAGADTQYF. In nucleotides, the CDR3 is TGTGCCAGCAGCTTAGGCCCGGGACTAGCGGGGGCAGATACGCAGTATTTT.

This sequence joins TRBV30 and TRBJ1-1; the D gene is possibly TRBD1 (5 bases). From germline, CDR1 is GTSNPN and CDR2 SVGIG (reference sequence). The CDR3 is made up of 17 amino acids. The V end was cut by 0 bases, the J end by 1 base, with 18 bases between. CDR3 amino acids: CAWSVLPRRAKNTEAFF. The CDR3 DNA reads TGTGCCTGGAGTGTACTCCCCCGCAGGGCCAAGAACACTGAAGCTTTCTTT.

V gene TRBV6-5 combines with J gene TRBJ2-1; TRBD2 matches at 10 bases. The CDR3 is 15 amino acids. V was clipped by 6 bases and J by 0 bases; unmatched bases: 2. Germline lookup yields CDR1 MNHEY and CDR2 SVGAGI. This CDR3 reads CASRERGGSYNEQFF. In DNA form, the CDR3 reads TGTGCCAGCAGAGAGCGGGGGGGCTCCTACAATGAGCAGTTCTTC.

The chain couples TRBV7-2 to TRBJ2-5; 9 bases fit TRBD2. The CDR3 contains 16 residues. Trimming took 1 base from V and 1 from J; bases not matched to a gene: 4. From germline, CDR1 is SGHTA and CDR2 FQGNSA. DNA of the CDR3: TGTGCCAGCAGCTTAGTAGGGGGACTAGCCCAAGAGACCCAGTACTTC. It yields the protein CASSLVGGLAQETQYF.

This sequence joins TRBV6-6 and TRBJ1-1, with 10 bases fitting TRBD1. The length of the CDR3 is 15 residues. J gave up 4 bases and V 5 bases, and 7 bases lay outside the gene matches. Germline V gene data show CDR1 as MNHNY and CDR2 as SVGAGI (reference sequence). In nucleotides, the CDR3 is TGTGCCAGCAGTCCACCGGGACAGGGGTTCACTGAAGCTTTCTTT. As protein: CASSPPGQGFTEAFF.

The chain has TRBV7-3 and TRBJ2-1, with 7 nucleotides matching TRBD1. Germline V gene data show CDR1 as SGHTA and CDR2 as FQGTGA. The CDR3 spans 14 residues. Unmatched junction bases numbered 5, after V lost 3 bases and J lost 6 bases. Written as DNA, the CDR3 is TGTGCCAGCAGCTTGAGTGGGACAGTCAATGAGCAGTTCTTC. This gives the protein CASSLSGTVNEQFF.

The chain carries TRBV20-1 and TRBJ1-1, with 7 positions matching TRBD1. Germline CDR1 is DFQATT and CDR2 is SNEGSKA (reference sequence). Germline trimming cut 1 base from V and 11 bases from J; bases unmatched to any gene: 1. This CDR3 is 10 amino acids long. The CDR3 region is CSARGQGAFF. In DNA form, the CDR3 reads TGCAGTGCTAGAGGACAGGGCGCTTTCTTT.

This chain connects TRBV27 to TRBJ1-1; TRBD1 aligns across 8 bases. Germline assignment: CDR1 MNHEY and CDR2 SMNVEV (reference sequence). The length of the CDR3 is 13 residues. The J segment lost 3 bases and the V segment lost 6 bases, leaving 3 bases of the junction unmatched. DNA of the CDR3: TGTGCCAGCAGGACAGGGGACCACACTGAAGCTTTCTTT. Residues: CASRTGDHTEAFF.

This clone showed up just once. This chain connects TRBV20-1 to TRBJ2-7; TRBD2 aligns across 9 bases. Germline values: CDR1 DFQATT, CDR2 SNEGSKA (reference sequence). This CDR3 contains 17 residues. The ends lost 3 bases at V and 3 bases at J; junction bases unmatched: 15. The CDR3 bases are TGCAGTGCTAGTGGGCTAGCGGGAATAATGAAAAGCTACGAGCAGTACTTC. Translated, it gives CSASGLAGIMKSYEQYF.

This chain uses TRBV7-8 with TRBJ1-1; 7 positions match TRBD1. The CDR3 is 15 amino acids. Germline V gene lookup returns CDR1 SGHVS and CDR2 FQNEAQ. The V gene end was trimmed by 5 bases and the J gene end by 5 bases; junction bases not matched to a gene: 11. The CDR3 DNA reads as TGTGCCAGCAGCCCCCGCAGACAGGGCGGGACTGAAGCTTTCTTT. Its translation is CASSPRRQGGTEAFF.

V is TRBV4-2 and J is TRBJ1-1; D is unclear. Per germline, CDR1 LGHNA and CDR2 YNFKEQ. The CDR3 contains 14 residues. Between the trimmed V and J ends, which lost 1 base and 1 base, there was a span of 7 bases. In DNA, the CDR3 is TGTGCCAGCAGCCAAGGCGGGCAGAACACTGAAGCTTTCTTT. Amino acids: CASSQGGQNTEAFF.